This T cell receptor beta chain was identified during a study of shared clonotypes between healthy human individuals. Study-wide context: For every donor, three CD4 naive, three CD4 memory, two CD8 naive and one CD8 memory plates were used. Study-wide points: Shared clonotypes across all four donors exceeded non-shared ones in generation probability.

The germline V and J ends were trimmed by 0 bases and 5 bases, with 7 bases remaining between them. The CDR3 has 13 amino acids. Germline-derived CDR1 and CDR2 are MGHRA and YSYEKL. At the deep level, the assay was run. This table comes from immunoSEQ multiplex PCR, and its TCRdb copy is limited to in-frame clones, with some not included. The sample has about 2,200,000 clones, about 92% seen once. A remark on this clone: What it recognizes is unknown.

Positively selected for CCR7, the CD45RO-negative cells used as naive CD8 cells excluded terminally differentiated effector memory CD45RA+ cells. Donors comprised only Caucasian adults living in Nashville, Tennessee. The origin of this receptor is a man between 18 and 35 years old in good health. Some clones in this sample may be carry-over from other donors' samples. The J gene is TRBJ2-5, the V gene TRBV4-1; no clear D. Sequencing input: naive CD8+ T cells from PBMCs. Here the CDR3 DNA reads TGCGCCAGCAGCCAAGATCAGTGGGAGACCCAGTACTTC. Amino acids: CASSQDQWETQYF.